This T cell receptor beta chain originates from a study of cytomegalovirus exposure and HLA in healthy donors. V was pared by 7 bases and J by 4 bases, with 23 bases between. The CDR3 runs 17 residues. Germline CDR1 reads LNHDA; CDR2 reads SQIVND (reference sequence). This clone was recorded once. The target antigen is unknown. The PCR employed 60 Vbeta primers together with 13 Jbeta primers. This table comes from immunoSEQ multiplex PCR, and its TCRdb copy is limited to in-frame clones, with some not included. The data show 150,000 to 200,000 clones, over 80% seen once. Study findings and constraints: Researchers had no immune exposure information except CMV serostatus available. In an earlier analysis, productive rearrangement rates for most beta V segments clustered near 87% or 30%. Within the data, a cluster of highly shared sequence variants was likely a sequencing artifact.

The specimen was PBMCs. The clonotype was recovered from a man in his fifties in good health and CMV-seropositive. The V call is TRBV19, the J call TRBJ1-5, with D tentatively TRBD1 (5 bases). CDR3 residues: CASTPGRWGDGNQPQHF. The CDR3 DNA follows: TGTGCCAGTACCCCTGGGCGATGGGGGGACGGGAATCAGCCCCAGCATTTT. The whole variable domain, filled in from reference TRBV19 and TRBJ1-5, reads DGGITQSPKYLFRKEGQNVTLSCEQNLNHDAMYWYRQDPGQGLRLIYYSQIVNDFQKGDIAEGYSVSREKKESFPLTVTSAQKNPTAFYLCASTPGRWGDGNQPQHFGDGTRLSIL.